Sequencing of this T cell receptor beta chain was carried out in a study of shared clonotypes between healthy human individuals. Clones were read by immunoSEQ multiplex PCR, and TCRdb kept only the in-frame ones, dropping some. The repertoire holds about 79,000 clones, with 60% to 65% as singletons. Trimming removed 3 bases from V and 2 bases from J; junction bases left unmatched: 6. Per the germline V gene, CDR1 is SGDLS and CDR2 is YYNGEE. The CDR3 spans 15 residues. Only Caucasian adults living in Nashville, Tennessee served as donors. The sequence came from a man aged 25-40 years in good health. Input material: memory CD8+ T cells sorted from blood. Regarding subset: CD45RO+ cells pooled with CCR7-negative TemRA cells. The chain carries TRBV9 and TRBJ1-2, with 8 positions matching TRBD1. The CDR3 protein is CASSGGTGINYGYTF. CDR3 DNA sequence: TGTGCCAGCAGCGGCGGGACAGGAATAAACTATGGCTACACCTTC.